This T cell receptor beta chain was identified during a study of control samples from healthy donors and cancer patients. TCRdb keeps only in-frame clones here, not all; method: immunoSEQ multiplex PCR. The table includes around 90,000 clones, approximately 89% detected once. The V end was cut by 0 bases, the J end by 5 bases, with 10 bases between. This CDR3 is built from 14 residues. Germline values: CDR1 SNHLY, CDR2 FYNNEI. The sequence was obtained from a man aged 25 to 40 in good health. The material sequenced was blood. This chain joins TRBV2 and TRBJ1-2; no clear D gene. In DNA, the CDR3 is TGTGCCAGCAGTGAAGCCCACGTCCCTTATGGCTACACCTTC. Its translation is CASSEAHVPYGYTF.